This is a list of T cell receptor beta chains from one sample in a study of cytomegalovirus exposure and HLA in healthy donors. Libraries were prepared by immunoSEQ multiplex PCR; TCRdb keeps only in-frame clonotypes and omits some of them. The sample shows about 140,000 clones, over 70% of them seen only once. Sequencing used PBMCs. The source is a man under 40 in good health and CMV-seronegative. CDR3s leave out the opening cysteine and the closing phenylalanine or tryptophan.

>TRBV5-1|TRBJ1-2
ASSSMSTGAYGYT
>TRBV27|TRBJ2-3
ASSSLAGGPWDTQY
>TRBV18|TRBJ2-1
ASSPEGNEQF
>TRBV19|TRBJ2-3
ASSIRASGMGMVTDTQY
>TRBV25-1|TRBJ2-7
ASSEGLAPGYEQY
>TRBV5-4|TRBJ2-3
ASSYWTSGNTDTQY
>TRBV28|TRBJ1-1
ASSLFQDRSDTEAF
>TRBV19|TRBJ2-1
ASKVAGGSDEQF
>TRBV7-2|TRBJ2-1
ASSLVSVTRGEQF
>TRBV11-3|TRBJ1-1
ASSPRGGGTEAF
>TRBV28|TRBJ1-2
ASRPEGEENYGYT
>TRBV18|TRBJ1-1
ASSPSGAGMNTEAF
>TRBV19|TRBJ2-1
ASNVSGRKHNEQF
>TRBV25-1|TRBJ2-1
ASSEYGGYEQF
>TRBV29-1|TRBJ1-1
STPGHSNTEAF
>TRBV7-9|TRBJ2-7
ASSSEREVSYEQY
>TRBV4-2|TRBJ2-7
ASSGRREGQRNEQY
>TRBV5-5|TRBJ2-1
ASSLGAGGPGNEQF
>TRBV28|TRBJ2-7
ASSRTSANPYEQY
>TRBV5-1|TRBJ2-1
ASSLVLADGNEQF
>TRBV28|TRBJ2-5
AGRIRAGSGGGPETQY
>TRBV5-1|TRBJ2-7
ASSLAGRTGAYEQY
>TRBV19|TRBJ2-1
ASSILGLTNNEQF
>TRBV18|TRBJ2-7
ASSPIGTIYEQY
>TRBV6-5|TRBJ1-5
ASSYSVEQPQH
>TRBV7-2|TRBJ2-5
ASSLQGLQETQY
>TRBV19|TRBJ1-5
ASSEGADQPQH
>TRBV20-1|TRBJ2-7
SAPDTNEQY
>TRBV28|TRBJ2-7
ASSTGQGGYEQY
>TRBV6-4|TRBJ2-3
ASSRTASTDTQY
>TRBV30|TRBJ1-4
AWKAGGEEKLF
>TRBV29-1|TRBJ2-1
SVERLASLFDEQF
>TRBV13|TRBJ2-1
ASSLAGLATNEQF
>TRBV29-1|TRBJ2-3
SSRAGVHTDTQY
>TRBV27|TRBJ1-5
ASARRVGAGNQPQH
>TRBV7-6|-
ASGTGQGLYEQY
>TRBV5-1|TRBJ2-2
ASSLAGTAEELF
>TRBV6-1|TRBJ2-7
ASSVRTSGRRAYEQY
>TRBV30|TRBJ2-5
AWSKGLAETQY
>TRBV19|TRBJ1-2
ASRPGQRRIYGYT
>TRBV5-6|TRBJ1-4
ASSLGPSSGREKLF
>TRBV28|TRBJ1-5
ASSLGGTNQPQH